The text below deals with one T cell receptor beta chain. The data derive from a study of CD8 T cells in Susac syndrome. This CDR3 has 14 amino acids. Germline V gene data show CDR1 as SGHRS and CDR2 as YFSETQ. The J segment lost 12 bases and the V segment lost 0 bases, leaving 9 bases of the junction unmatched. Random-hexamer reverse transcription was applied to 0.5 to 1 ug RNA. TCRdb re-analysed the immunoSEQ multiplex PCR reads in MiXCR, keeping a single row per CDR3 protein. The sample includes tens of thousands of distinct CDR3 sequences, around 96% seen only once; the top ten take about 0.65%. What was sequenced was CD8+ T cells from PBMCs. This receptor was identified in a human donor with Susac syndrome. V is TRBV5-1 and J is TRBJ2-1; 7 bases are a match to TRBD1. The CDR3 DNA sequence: TGCGCCAGCAGCTTGGCCGACAGGGCACGCGGGCAGTTCTTC. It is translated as CASSLADRARGQFF.